The 25 T cell receptor beta chains reported below all come from one sample, sequenced in a study of CD8 T cells in Susac syndrome. It was with random hexamers that 0.5 to 1 ug RNA was reverse transcribed. MiXCR was run by TCRdb on the immunoSEQ multiplex PCR reads, yielding one entry per CDR3 protein. The table records approximately 140,000 distinct CDR3 sequences, over 85% of them present only once. The specimen was CD8+ T cells from PBMCs. These receptor sequences come from a human donor in good health.

The V and J genes are TRBV7-9 and TRBJ1-2; perhaps TRBD1 as D (5 bases). With 5 bases removed from V and 3 bases from J, the gap between germline ends came to 10 bases. The CDR3 extends over 13 amino acids. Germline V gives CDR1 SEHNR, CDR2 FQNEAQ (reference sequence). The CDR3 protein is CASSPGGDYGYTF. CDR3 nucleotides: TGTGCCAGCAGCCCGGGGGGAGACTATGGCTACACCTTC.

The chain carries TRBV9 and TRBJ1-2; D not resolved. Germline V gene sequence: CDR1 SGDLS, CDR2 YYNGEE. Trimming left V 5 bases short and J 4 bases short, with 18 bases between. This CDR3 is 15 amino acids long. The CDR3, as DNA: TGTGCCAGCAGGGCCAGTAACCTTGCCGGCTATGGCTACACCTTC. It specifies CASRASNLAGYGYTF.

The gene calls are TRBV28 and TRBJ2-3; 9 nucleotides agree with TRBD2. CDR1 and CDR2 (germline): MDHEN, SYDVKM. V was clipped by 4 bases and J by 5 bases; unmatched bases: 10. The CDR3 spans 16 residues. CDR3 sequence reads: CASSWGSGRYGDTQYF. CDR3 sequence (DNA): TGTGCCAGCAGTTGGGGTAGCGGGAGATACGGAGATACGCAGTATTTT. The whole variable domain, remainder taken from reference TRBV28 and TRBJ2-3, is DVKVTQSSRYLVKRTGEKVFLECVQDMDHENMFWYRQDPGLGLRLIYFSYDVKMKEKGDIPEGYSVSREKKERFSLILESASTNQTSMYLCASSWGSGRYGDTQYFGPGTRLTVL.

This sequence joins TRBV6-2 or TRBV6-3 and TRBJ2-1; D may be TRBD2 (5 bases). Germline V gene data show CDR1 as MNHEY and CDR2 as SVGEGT. This CDR3 has 13 residues. The germline V and J ends were trimmed by 8 bases and 3 bases, with 11 bases remaining between them. As DNA, the CDR3 is TGTGCCAGCTGGAGGACTGGCTACAATGAGCAGTTCTTC. Translated, it gives CASWRTGYNEQFF.

The chain couples TRBV3-1 to TRBJ2-5; D perhaps matches TRBD1 (6 bases). This CDR3 is 11 amino acids long. Trimming took 8 bases from V and 5 from J, leaving 9 bases between them. Germline-derived CDR1 and CDR2 are LGHDT and YNNKEL (reference sequence). CDR3 sequence (DNA): TGTGCCAGCTCTCAGGGGGAGACCCAGTACTTC. It translates to CASSQGETQYF.

This clonotype was seen just once. The CDR3 sequence is CASGGQGALGYTF. As DNA, the CDR3 is TGTGCCAGCGGGGGACAGGGGGCGCTTGGCTACACCTTC. The chain couples TRBV2 to TRBJ1-2; TRBD1 agrees at 12 bases. Trimming at V came to 8 bases and at J to 7 bases, leaving 5 bases not matched to a gene. This CDR3 contains 13 residues. CDR1 is SNHLY, CDR2 FYNNEI, per germline.

This rearrangement joins TRBV20-1 to TRBJ2-1; D call uncertain. Trimming stripped 6 bases from V and 2 bases from J, with 17 bases between. There are 15 residues in the CDR3. Germline V gene lookup returns CDR1 DFQATT and CDR2 SNEGSKA (reference sequence). CDR3 loop: CSAEIRPPAYNEQFF. In DNA form, the CDR3 reads TGCAGTGCAGAAATAAGGCCCCCGGCCTACAATGAGCAGTTCTTC.

This clonotype was seen a few times. This rearrangement joins TRBV14 to TRBJ2-1; D might be TRBD2 (6 bases). CDR1 is SGHDN and CDR2 is FVKESK in the germline V gene. The CDR3 is 14 amino acids. V lost 6 bases, J lost 0 bases, and 9 bases lay in between. CDR3: CASSLAYSYNEQFF. As DNA, the CDR3 is TGTGCCAGCAGTCTAGCGTACTCCTACAATGAGCAGTTCTTC.

The chain uses TRBV9 and TRBJ1-1; D is uncertain. V gave up 0 bases and J gave up 7 bases, with 13 bases separating them. The CDR3 contains 14 residues. Germline V lookup: CDR1 SGDLS, CDR2 YYNGEE. In DNA form, the CDR3 reads TGTGCCAGCAGCGTAGACGGGCCAAGGCATGAAGCTTTCTTT. It specifies CASSVDGPRHEAFF.

The V call is TRBV19, the J call TRBJ1-2; no definite D call. Trimming pared 1 base from V and 0 bases from J, leaving 9 bases between. The length of the CDR3 is 15 residues. The V gene's germline CDR1 is LNHDA and CDR2 SQIVND (reference sequence). CDR3 region: CASSIGYSSNYGYTF. Here the CDR3 DNA reads TGTGCCAGTAGTATAGGCTACAGCTCTAACTATGGCTACACCTTC. Variable domain in full (rest from reference TRBV19 and TRBJ1-2): DGGITQSPKYLFRKEGQNVTLSCEQNLNHDAMYWYRQDPGQGLRLIYYSQIVNDFQKGDIAEGYSVSREKKESFPLTVTSAQKNPTAFYLCASSIGYSSNYGYTFGSGTRLTVV.

V gene TRBV5-1 combines with J gene TRBJ2-5; 8 bases are shared with TRBD1. With V trimmed by 4 bases and J by 4 bases, 9 bases remained unmatched. Looked up from germline, CDR1 is SGHRS and CDR2 is YFSETQ. This CDR3 spans 15 amino acids. The CDR3: CASSLDRVVSETQYF. The CDR3 nucleotides read TGCGCCAGCAGCCTGGACAGGGTCGTATCAGAGACCCAGTACTTC.

The chain joins TRBV7-9 to TRBJ2-7, with TRBD2 identical over 13 bases. Trimming cost V 4 bases and J 10 bases; bases outside gene matches: 4. The CDR3 covers 13 residues. Per germline, CDR1 SEHNR and CDR2 FQNEAQ (reference sequence). The CDR3 coding sequence is TGTGCCAGCAGCTACGGACTAGCGGGAGATCAGTACTTC. This encodes CASSYGLAGDQYF.

The chain links TRBV9 to TRBJ2-1; 7 nucleotides agree with TRBD2. Germline V gene lookup returns CDR1 SGDLS and CDR2 YYNGEE. V gave up 3 bases and J gave up 6 bases; unmatched junction bases: 6. This CDR3 region has 14 residues. The CDR3 DNA reads as TGTGCCAGCAGCGAACGGGGGGACGGCAATGAGCAGTTCTTC. It translates to CASSERGDGNEQFF.

This clonotype was seen just once. The chain joins TRBV20-1 to TRBJ2-7; 7 bases match TRBD2. The CDR3 extends over 13 amino acids. V shed 2 bases and J 0 bases; nucleotides not matched to a gene: 1. The V gene's germline CDR1 is DFQATT and CDR2 SNEGSKA (reference sequence). CDR3 in amino acids: CSARLADSYEQYF. The DNA for the CDR3 is TGCAGTGCTAGACTAGCGGACTCCTACGAGCAGTACTTC.

This chain uses TRBV4-2 with TRBJ2-5, with 10 bases aligning to TRBD1. The CDR3 extends over 15 amino acids. Germline CDR1 reads LGHNA; CDR2 reads YNFKEQ. V shed 4 bases, J shed 1 base, and the junction held 3 bases outside the gene matches. CDR3 region: CASSLGQGVQETQYF. CDR3 sequence (DNA): TGTGCCAGCAGCCTCGGACAGGGGGTCCAAGAGACCCAGTACTTC.

The genes are TRBV16 and TRBJ1-5; 7 bases map to TRBD1. The germline gives CDR1 KGHSY, CDR2 FQNENV. The CDR3 has 15 residues. After removal of 3 bases from V and 3 bases from J, the junction contained 5 bases not matched to a gene. CDR3: CASSQRDSPNQPQHF. In DNA, the CDR3 is TGTGCCAGCAGCCAGCGGGACAGCCCCAATCAGCCCCAGCATTTT.

V gene TRBV29-1 combines with J gene TRBJ2-7, with unresolved D. V was cut by 7 bases and J by 3 bases, with 16 bases left in between. The V gene's germline CDR1 is SQVTM and CDR2 ANQGSEA. The CDR3 is 13 residues long. The CDR3 loop reads CSAVLDRIYEQYF. CDR3 coding DNA: TGCAGCGCCGTACTGGACCGGATCTACGAGCAGTACTTC.

The V call is TRBV27, the J call TRBJ2-7, with TRBD2 matching 7 bases. V lost 8 bases and J lost 2; bases outside the gene matches: 9. Germline assignment: CDR1 MNHEY and CDR2 SMNVEV (reference sequence). This CDR3 contains 14 residues. The CDR3 spells CASWSREVTYEQYF. CDR3 nucleotide sequence: TGTGCCAGCTGGTCCCGGGAGGTCACCTACGAGCAGTACTTC.

The rearrangement joins TRBV12-3 or TRBV12-4 to TRBJ1-3, with D possibly matching TRBD1 (5 bases). The V end was cut by 1 base, the J end by 4 bases, with 11 bases between. CDR3 length: 15 residues. CDR3 protein: CASSLGQIVGNTIYF. The CDR3 DNA reads as TGTGCCAGCAGTTTAGGACAGATCGTGGGAAACACCATATATTTT.

Written as DNA, the CDR3 is TGCAGCGTTGATGGCGCACAGATCCAAGAGACCCAGTACTTC. It is translated as CSVDGAQIQETQYF. V is TRBV29-1 and J is TRBJ2-5; no firm D call. The CDR3 is 14 amino acids. The V gene lost 3 bases and the J gene lost 1 base, with 12 bases spanning the gap. CDR1 and CDR2 from the germline V gene are SQVTM and ANQGSEA.

The CDR3 DNA reads TGTGCCACCGCACTAGCGGGAACCTCCTACAATGAGCAGTTCTTC. Translation gives CATALAGTSYNEQFF. The rearrangement links TRBV15 to TRBJ2-1; 10 nucleotides align to TRBD2. CDR3 size: 15 residues. From germline, CDR1 is LNHNV and CDR2 YYDKDF (reference sequence). Germline trimming cut 8 bases from V and 0 bases from J; bases unmatched to any gene: 4.

The rearrangement links TRBV27 to TRBJ2-1; no reliable D call. Germline values: CDR1 MNHEY, CDR2 SMNVEV (reference sequence). CDR3 length equals 16 residues. Between the trimmed V and J ends, which lost 3 bases and 7 bases, there was a span of 19 bases. DNA of the CDR3: TGTGCCAGCAGTTTGTTCTCGCAATCCCATCCAAATGAGCAGTTCTTC. Translation: CASSLFSQSHPNEQFF.

There are a few counts of this clonotype. The chain employs TRBV29-1 and TRBJ2-1; no reliable D call. The V end lost 4 bases, the J end lost 4 bases, and 14 bases lay between the germline ends. This CDR3 comprises 14 residues. Per the germline V gene, CDR1 is SQVTM and CDR2 is ANQGSEA. The CDR3 DNA follows: TGCAGCGTTGGGCTTTTTAGCTCTTACAATGAGCAGTTCTTC. Its translation is CSVGLFSSYNEQFF.

The gene calls are TRBV29-1 and TRBJ2-5, with D unclear. The CDR3 has 13 residues. CDR1 is SQVTM, CDR2 ANQGSEA, per germline. The ends were cut back, 2 bases at V and 4 bases at J, with 11 bases in the middle. CDR3 in amino acids: CSVERAELETQYF. The CDR3 nucleotides are TGCAGCGTTGAAAGGGCCGAGTTAGAGACCCAGTACTTC.

This chain connects TRBV19 to TRBJ2-1; D assignment may be TRBD1 or TRBD2 (5 bases each). V was pared by 5 bases and J by 3 bases, with 11 bases between. Germline loops: CDR1 LNHDA, CDR2 SQIVND (reference sequence). This CDR3 contains 14 residues. The DNA of the CDR3 is TGTGCCAGTAGTGTCGGGACGGACTACAATGAGCAGTTCTTC. This encodes CASSVGTDYNEQFF.